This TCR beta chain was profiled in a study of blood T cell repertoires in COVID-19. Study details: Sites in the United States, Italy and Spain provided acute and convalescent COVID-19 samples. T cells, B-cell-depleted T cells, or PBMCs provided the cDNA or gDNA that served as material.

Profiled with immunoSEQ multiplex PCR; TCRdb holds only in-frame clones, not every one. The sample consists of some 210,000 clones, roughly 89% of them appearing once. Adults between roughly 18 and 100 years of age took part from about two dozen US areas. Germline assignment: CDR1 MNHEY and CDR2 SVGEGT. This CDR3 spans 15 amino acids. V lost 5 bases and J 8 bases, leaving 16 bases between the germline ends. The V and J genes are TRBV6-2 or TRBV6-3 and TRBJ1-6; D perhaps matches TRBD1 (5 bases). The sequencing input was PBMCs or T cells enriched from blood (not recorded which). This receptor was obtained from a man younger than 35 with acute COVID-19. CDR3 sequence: CASSPDVSGYSPLHF. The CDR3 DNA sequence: TGTGCCAGCAGTCCCGATGTGTCAGGGTATTCACCCCTCCACTTT.